The T cell receptor beta chain described here comes from a study of blood T cells in healthy people across ages. It was around 10 milliliters of peripheral blood that were drawn from each donor. Study-level results: It was the long-lived donors that had more naive CD4+ cells and higher diversity than aged donors. Age advanced and TCR beta diversity per million T cells fell, roughly linearly. Higher naive T cell percentage went strongly together with higher TCR beta diversity.

Through a sample-barcoded 5' primer and a J-beta primer mix, a second PCR was run for roughly 7 to 12 cycles. One entry per CDR3 protein, called by TCRdb with MiXCR from the 5' RACE reads. The sample records about 1,800,000 distinct CDR3 sequences, about 28% being singletons. The CDR3 spans 15 residues. Germline-derived CDR1 and CDR2 are SGHRS and YFSETQ. V was clipped by 4 bases and J by 1 base; unmatched bases: 6. This clonotype was observed a handful of times. Its target is unknown. The source material was blood. This sequence was found in a woman between 25 and 40 years old in good health. The chain has TRBV5-1 and TRBJ1-1; 8 nucleotides align to TRBD1. The CDR3 nucleotides read TGCGCCAGCAGCAAGGACAGGGCCAGGAACACTGAAGCTTTCTTT. Encoded protein: CASSKDRARNTEAFF.